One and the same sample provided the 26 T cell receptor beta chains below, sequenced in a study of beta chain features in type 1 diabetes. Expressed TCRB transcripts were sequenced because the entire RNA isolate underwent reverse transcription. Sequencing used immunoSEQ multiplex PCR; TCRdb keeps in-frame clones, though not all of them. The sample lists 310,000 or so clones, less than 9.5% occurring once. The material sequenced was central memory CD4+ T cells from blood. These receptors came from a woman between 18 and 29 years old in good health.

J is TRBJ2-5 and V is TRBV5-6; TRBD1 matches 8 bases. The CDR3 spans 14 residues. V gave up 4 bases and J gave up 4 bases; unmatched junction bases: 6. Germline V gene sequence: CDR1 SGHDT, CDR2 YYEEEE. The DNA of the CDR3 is TGTGCCAGCAGCGGGACAGGAAGGGGAGAGACCCAGTACTTC. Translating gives CASSGTGRGETQYF.

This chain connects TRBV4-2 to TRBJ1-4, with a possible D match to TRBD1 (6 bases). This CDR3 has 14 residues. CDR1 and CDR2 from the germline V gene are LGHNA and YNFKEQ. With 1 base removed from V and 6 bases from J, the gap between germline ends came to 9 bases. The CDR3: CASSQGGHDEKLFF. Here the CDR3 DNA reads TGTGCCAGCAGCCAAGGGGGGCACGATGAAAAACTGTTTTTT.

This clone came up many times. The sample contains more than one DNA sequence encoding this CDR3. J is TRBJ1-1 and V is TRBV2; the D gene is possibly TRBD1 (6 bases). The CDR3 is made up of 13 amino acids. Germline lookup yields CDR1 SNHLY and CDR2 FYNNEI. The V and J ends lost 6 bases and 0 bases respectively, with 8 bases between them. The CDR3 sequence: CASSRQVNTEAFF. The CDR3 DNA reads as TGTGCCAGCAGCAGACAGGTGAACACTGAAGCTTTCTTT. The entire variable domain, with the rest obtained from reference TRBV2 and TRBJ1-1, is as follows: EPEVTQTPSHQVTQMGQEVILRCVPISNHLYFYWYRQILGQKVEFLVSFYNNEISEKSEIFDDQFSVERPDGSNFTLKIRSTKLEDSAMYFCASSRQVNTEAFFGQGTRLTVV.

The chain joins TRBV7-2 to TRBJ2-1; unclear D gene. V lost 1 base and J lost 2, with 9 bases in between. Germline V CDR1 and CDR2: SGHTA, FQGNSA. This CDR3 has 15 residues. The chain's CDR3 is CASSLGASPYNEQFF. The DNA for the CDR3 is TGTGCCAGCAGCTTAGGGGCCAGCCCCTACAATGAGCAGTTCTTC.

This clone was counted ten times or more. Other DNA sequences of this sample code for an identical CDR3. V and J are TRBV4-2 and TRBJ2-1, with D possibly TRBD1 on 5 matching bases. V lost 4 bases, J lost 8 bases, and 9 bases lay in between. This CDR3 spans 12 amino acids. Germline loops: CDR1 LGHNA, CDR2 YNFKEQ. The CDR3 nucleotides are TGTGCCAGCAGCCTACAGGCGCATGAGCAGTTCTTC. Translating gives CASSLQAHEQFF.

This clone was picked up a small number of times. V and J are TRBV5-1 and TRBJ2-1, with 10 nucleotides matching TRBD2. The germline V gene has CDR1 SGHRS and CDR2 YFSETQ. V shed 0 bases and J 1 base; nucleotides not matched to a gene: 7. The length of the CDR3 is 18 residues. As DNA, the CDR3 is TGCGCCAGCAGCTTGGGGACCCGAGCGGGAGGGTCCTACAATGAGCAGTTCTTC. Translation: CASSLGTRAGGSYNEQFF.

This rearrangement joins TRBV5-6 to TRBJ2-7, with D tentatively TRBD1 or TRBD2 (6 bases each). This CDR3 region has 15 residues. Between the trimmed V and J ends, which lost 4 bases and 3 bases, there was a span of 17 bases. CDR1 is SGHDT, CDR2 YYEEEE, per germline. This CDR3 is CASSTGPEGDYEQYF. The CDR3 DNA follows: TGTGCCAGCAGCACCGGACCGGAGGGGGACTACGAGCAGTACTTC.

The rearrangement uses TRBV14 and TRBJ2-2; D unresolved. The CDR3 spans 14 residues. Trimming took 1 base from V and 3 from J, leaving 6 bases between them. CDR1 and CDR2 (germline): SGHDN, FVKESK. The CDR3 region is CASSQVSDTGELFF. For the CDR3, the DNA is TGTGCCAGCAGCCAAGTATCGGACACCGGGGAGCTGTTTTTT. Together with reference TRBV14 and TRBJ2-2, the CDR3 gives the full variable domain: EAGVTQFPSHSVIEKGQTVTLRCDPISGHDNLYWYRRVMGKEIKFLLHFVKESKQDESGMPNNRFLAERTGGTYSTLKVQPAELEDSGVYFCASSQVSDTGELFFGEGSRLTVL.

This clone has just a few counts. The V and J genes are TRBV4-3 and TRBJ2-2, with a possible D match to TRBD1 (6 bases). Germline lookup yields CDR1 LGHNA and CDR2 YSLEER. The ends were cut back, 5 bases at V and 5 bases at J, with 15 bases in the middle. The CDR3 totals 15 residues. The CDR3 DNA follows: TGCGCCAGCAGCTCCAGGGGTTTAGAGACCGGGGAGCTGTTTTTT. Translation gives CASSSRGLETGELFF.

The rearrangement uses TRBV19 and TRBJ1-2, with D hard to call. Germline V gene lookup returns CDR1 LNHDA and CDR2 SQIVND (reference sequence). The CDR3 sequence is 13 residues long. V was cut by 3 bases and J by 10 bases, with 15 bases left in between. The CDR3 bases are TGTGCCAGTAGTATTGCAGGACGGGGTTTCTACACCTTC. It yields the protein CASSIAGRGFYTF. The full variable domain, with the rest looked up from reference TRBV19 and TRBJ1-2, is DGGITQSPKYLFRKEGQNVTLSCEQNLNHDAMYWYRQDPGQGLRLIYYSQIVNDFQKGDIAEGYSVSREKKESFPLTVTSAQKNPTAFYLCASSIAGRGFYTFGSGTRLTVV.

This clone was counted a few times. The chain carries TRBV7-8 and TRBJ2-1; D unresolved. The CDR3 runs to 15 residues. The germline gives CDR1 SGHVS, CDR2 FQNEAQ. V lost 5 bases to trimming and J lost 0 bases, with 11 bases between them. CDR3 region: CASSPRLSSYNEQFF. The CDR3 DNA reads TGTGCCAGCAGCCCCAGACTGAGCTCCTACAATGAGCAGTTCTTC.

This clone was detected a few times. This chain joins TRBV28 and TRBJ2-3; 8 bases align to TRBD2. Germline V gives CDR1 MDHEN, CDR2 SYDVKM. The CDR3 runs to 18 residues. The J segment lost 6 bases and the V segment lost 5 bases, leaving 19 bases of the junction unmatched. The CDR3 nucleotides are TGTGCCAGCAGTACCAGGGCGGGGGTTAGCGGGGATAGCGATACGCAGTATTTT. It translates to CASSTRAGVSGDSDTQYF.

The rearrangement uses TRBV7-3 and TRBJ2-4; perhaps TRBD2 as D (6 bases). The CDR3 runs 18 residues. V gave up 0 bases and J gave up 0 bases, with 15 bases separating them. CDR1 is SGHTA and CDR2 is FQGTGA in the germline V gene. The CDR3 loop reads CASSLTRGGAGAKNIQYF. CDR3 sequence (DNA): TGTGCCAGCAGCTTAACCCGAGGAGGAGCGGGAGCCAAAAACATTCAGTACTTC.

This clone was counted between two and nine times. As DNA, the CDR3 is TGTGCCAGCTCACCAGAGAGTCGGGGTAGCTATGGCTACACCTTC. As protein: CASSPESRGSYGYTF. This rearrangement joins TRBV18 to TRBJ1-2, with no clear D. CDR3 length equals 15 residues. Trimming pared 2 bases from V and 4 bases from J, leaving 14 bases between. Germline V lookup: CDR1 KGHSH, CDR2 LQKENI.

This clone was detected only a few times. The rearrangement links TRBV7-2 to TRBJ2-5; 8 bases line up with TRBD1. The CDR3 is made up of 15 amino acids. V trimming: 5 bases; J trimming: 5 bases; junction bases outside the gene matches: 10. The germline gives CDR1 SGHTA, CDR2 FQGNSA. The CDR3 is CASSQGQVGGETQYF. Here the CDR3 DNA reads TGTGCCAGCAGCCAGGGACAGGTGGGCGGGGAGACCCAGTACTTC.

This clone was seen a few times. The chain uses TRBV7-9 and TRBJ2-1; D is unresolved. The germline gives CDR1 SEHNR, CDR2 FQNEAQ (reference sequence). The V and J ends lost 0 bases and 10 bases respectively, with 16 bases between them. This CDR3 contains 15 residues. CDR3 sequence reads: CASSLATPAFGEQFF. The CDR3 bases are TGTGCCAGCAGCTTAGCTACACCAGCTTTTGGAGAGCAGTTCTTC.

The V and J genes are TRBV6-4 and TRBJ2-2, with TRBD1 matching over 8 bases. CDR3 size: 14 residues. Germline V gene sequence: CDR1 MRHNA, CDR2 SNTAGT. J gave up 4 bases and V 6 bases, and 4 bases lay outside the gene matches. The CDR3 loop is CASRGDRSTGELFF. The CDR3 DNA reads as TGTGCCAGCAGGGGGGACAGGTCCACCGGGGAGCTGTTTTTT.

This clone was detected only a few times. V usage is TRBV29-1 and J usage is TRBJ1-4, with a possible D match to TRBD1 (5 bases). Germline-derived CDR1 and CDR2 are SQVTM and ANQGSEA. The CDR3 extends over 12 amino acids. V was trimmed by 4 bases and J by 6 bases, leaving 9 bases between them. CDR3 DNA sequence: TGCAGCGTTGCCAGGGTCGATGAAAAACTGTTTTTT. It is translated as CSVARVDEKLFF.

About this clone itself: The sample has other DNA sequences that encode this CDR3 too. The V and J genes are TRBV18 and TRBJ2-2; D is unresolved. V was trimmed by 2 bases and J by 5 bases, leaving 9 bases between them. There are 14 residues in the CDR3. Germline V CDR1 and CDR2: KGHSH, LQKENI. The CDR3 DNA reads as TGTGCCAGCTCACCAAACCGTGGGACCGGGGAGCTGTTTTTT. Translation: CASSPNRGTGELFF.

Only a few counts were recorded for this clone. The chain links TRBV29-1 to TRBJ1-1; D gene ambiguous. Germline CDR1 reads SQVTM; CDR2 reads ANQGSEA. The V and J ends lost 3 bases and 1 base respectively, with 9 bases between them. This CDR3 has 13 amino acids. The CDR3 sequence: CSVEVSQNTEAFF. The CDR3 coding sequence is TGCAGCGTTGAGGTCAGCCAGAACACTGAAGCTTTCTTT.

In nucleotides, the CDR3 is TGTGCCAGCAGCCCCAGAGCCGGGGCCAAAAACATTCAGTACTTC. It yields the protein CASSPRAGAKNIQYF. The V call is TRBV2, the J call TRBJ2-4; D gene uncertain. Germline CDR1 is SNHLY and CDR2 is FYNNEI. V was shortened by 6 bases and J by 1 base, with 13 bases between the two germline ends. The CDR3 is made up of 15 amino acids. Complete variable domain (other parts from reference TRBV2 and TRBJ2-4): EPEVTQTPSHQVTQMGQEVILRCVPISNHLYFYWYRQILGQKVEFLVSFYNNEISEKSEIFDDQFSVERPDGSNFTLKIRSTKLEDSAMYFCASSPRAGAKNIQYFGAGTRLSVL.

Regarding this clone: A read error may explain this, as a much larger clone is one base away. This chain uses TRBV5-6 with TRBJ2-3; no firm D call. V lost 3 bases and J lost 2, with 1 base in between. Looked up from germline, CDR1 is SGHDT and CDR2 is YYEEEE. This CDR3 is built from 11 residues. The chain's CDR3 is CASSYTDTQYF. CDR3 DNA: TGTGCCAGCAGCTACACAGATACGCAGTATTTT.

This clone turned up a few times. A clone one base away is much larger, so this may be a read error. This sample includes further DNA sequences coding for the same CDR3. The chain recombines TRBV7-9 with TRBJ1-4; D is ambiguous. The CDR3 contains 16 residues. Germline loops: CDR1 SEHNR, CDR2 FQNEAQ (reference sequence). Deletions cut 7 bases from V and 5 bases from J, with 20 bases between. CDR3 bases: TGTGCCAGCACCCCTGCCGGAGCGCTTGGCAATGAAAAACTGTTTTTT. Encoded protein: CASTPAGALGNEKLFF.

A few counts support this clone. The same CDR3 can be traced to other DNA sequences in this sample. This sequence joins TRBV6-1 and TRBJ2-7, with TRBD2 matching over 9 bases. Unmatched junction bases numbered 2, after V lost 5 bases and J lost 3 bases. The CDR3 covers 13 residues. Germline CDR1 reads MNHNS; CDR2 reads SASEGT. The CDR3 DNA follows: TGTGCCAGCAGTCCGACTAGCGGCTACGAGCAGTACTTC. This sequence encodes CASSPTSGYEQYF.

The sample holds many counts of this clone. The DNA for the CDR3 is TGTGCCAGCTCACCACCGGGGCAGTTATCCTACGAGCAGTACTTC. It is translated as CASSPPGQLSYEQYF. The J gene is TRBJ2-7, the V gene TRBV18, with D possibly matching TRBD1 (5 bases). This CDR3 region has 15 residues. The V end lost 0 bases, the J end lost 1 base, and 10 bases lay between the germline ends. Germline assignment: CDR1 KGHSH and CDR2 LQKENI.

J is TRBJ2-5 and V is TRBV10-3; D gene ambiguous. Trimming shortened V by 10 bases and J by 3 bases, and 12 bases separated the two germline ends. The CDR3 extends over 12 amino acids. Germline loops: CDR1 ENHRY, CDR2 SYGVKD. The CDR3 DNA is TGTGCCACCCGAAAATCCGAAGAGACCCAGTACTTC. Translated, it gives CATRKSEETQYF.